This TCR beta chain is drawn from a study of cytomegalovirus exposure and HLA in healthy donors. Study-level points and caveats: From TCR beta sequences, most subjects' HLA-A and HLA-B alleles were reportedly predicted accurately. CMV serostatus was the sole immune exposure information available.

PCR used 60 Vbeta primers and 13 Jbeta primers. Authors' analysis steps: It was a later analysis that counted around 85 million unique TCR beta chains, of which approximately 11 million were shared. Assay used: immunoSEQ multiplex PCR; TCRdb lists only in-frame clones, some missing. D and trimming were read from the DNA, whereas the V and J calls and clone size are those reported in that table. The table has tens of thousands of clones, roughly four fifths seen once. The length of the CDR3 is 16 residues. CDR1 is MNHEY, CDR2 SMNVEV, per germline (reference sequence). Losses at the gene ends were 0 bases for V and 2 bases for J; bases not matched to a gene: 7. A word on this clone: Its antigen is as yet unknown.

This chain joins TRBV27 and TRBJ2-7; 7 bases map to TRBD1. Input material: PBMCs. This TCR was recovered from a middle-aged man in good health and CMV-seronegative. CDR3 loop: CASSLSFGTEAYEQYF. The CDR3 DNA reads TGTGCCAGCAGTTTATCGTTCGGGACAGAGGCCTACGAGCAGTACTTC.